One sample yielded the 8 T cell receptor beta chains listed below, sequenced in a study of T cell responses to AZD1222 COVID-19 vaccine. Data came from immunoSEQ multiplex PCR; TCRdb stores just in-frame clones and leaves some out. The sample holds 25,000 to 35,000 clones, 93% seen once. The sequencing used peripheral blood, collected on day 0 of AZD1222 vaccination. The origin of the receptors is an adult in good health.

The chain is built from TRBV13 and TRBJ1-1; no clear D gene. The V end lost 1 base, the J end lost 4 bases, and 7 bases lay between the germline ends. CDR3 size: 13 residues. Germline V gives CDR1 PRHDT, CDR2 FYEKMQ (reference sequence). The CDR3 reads CASSLDQFTEAFF. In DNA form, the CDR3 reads TGTGCCAGCAGCTTAGATCAGTTCACTGAAGCTTTCTTT.

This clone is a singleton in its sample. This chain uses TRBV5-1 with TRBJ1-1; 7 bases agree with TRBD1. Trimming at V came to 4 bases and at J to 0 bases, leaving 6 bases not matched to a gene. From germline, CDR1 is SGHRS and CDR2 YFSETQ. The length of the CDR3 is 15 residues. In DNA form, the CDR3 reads TGCGCCAGCAGCGACCCGGGACAGTTGAACACTGAAGCTTTCTTT. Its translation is CASSDPGQLNTEAFF.

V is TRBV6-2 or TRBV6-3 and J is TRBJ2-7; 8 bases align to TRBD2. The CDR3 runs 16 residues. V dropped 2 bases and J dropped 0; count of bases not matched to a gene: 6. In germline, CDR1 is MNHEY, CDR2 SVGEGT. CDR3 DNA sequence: TGTGCCAGCAGTTACGTGGTAGCGGGGTCCTCCTACGAGCAGTACTTC. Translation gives CASSYVVAGSSYEQYF.

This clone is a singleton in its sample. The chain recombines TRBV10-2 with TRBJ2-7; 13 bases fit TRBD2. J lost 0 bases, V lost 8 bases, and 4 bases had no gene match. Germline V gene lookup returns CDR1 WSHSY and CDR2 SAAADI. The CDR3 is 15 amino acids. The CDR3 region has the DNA TGCGCCAGCCCGGGACTAGCGGGATCCTCCTACGAGCAGTACTTC. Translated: CASPGLAGSSYEQYF.

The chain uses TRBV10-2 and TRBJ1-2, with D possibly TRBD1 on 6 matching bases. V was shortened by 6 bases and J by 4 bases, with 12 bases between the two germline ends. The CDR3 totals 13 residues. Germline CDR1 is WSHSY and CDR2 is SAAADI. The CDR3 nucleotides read TGCGCCAGCAGACCGGGACAAAGCTATGGCTACACCTTC. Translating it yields CASRPGQSYGYTF.

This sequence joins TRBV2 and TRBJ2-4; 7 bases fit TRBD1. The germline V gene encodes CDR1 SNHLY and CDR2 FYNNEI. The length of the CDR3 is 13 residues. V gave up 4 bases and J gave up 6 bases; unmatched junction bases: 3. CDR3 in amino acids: CASSGNRGNIQYF. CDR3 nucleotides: TGTGCCAGCAGTGGTAACAGGGGAAACATTCAGTACTTC.

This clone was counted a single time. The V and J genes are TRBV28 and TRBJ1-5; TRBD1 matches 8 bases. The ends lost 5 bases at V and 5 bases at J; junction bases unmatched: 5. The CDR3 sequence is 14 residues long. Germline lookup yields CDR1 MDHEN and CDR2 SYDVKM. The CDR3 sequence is CASSQDRVHQPQHF. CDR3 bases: TGTGCCAGCAGTCAGGACAGGGTCCATCAGCCCCAGCATTTT. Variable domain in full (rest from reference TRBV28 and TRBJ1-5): DVKVTQSSRYLVKRTGEKVFLECVQDMDHENMFWYRQDPGLGLRLIYFSYDVKMKEKGDIPEGYSVSREKKERFSLILESASTNQTSMYLCASSQDRVHQPQHFGDGTRLSIL.

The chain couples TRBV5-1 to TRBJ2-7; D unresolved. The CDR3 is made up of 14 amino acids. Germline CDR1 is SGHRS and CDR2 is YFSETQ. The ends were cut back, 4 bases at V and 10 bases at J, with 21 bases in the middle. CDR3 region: CASSPRTTDTFQYF. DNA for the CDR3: TGCGCCAGCAGCCCCCGGACGACCGACACCTTTCAGTACTTC.